Listed below are T cell receptor beta chains from one sample, sequenced in a study of human T cells and chemical hapten exposure. TCRdb analysed the RACE reads with MiXCR anew, one entry per CDR3 protein. The table shows some 84,000 distinct CDR3 sequences, with around 9.3% occurring only once. The sequencing here drew on whole blood, taken in connection with sensitization to the hapten diphenylcyclopropenone (DPC). These receptors originate from a woman in her forties or fifties with alopecia areata. Some clones in this sample may be carry-over from other donors' samples. CDR3s include the opening cysteine and the closing phenylalanine or tryptophan. The D gene is left open where the match is weak. Not every row has a clone size; where given, it reads once, few, many or a size class.

j_call: TRBJ1-3; d_call: TRBD1; clone_size: few; v_call: TRBV5-1; cdr3_aa: CASRWDSSGNTIYF; cdr3_nt: TGCGCCAGCAGGTGGGACAGCTCTGGAAACACCATATATTTT
j_call: TRBJ2-7; d_call: TRBD1; clone_size: .; v_call: TRBV20-1; cdr3_aa: CSAARDRGYEQYF; cdr3_nt: TGCAGTGCGGCCCGGGACAGGGGCTACGAGCAGTACTTC
j_call: TRBJ1-1; d_call: .; clone_size: many; v_call: TRBV29-1; cdr3_aa: CSVETSGGHGGLNTEAFF; cdr3_nt: TGCAGCGTAGAGACCTCCGGGGGACACGGCGGACTAAACACTGAAGCTTTCTTT
j_call: TRBJ2-3; d_call: TRBD1; clone_size: few; v_call: TRBV28; cdr3_aa: CASSMGDSSGRAQYF; cdr3_nt: TGTGCCAGCAGTATGGGGGACAGTTCGGGACGAGCGCAGTATTTT
j_call: TRBJ1-6; d_call: .; clone_size: few; v_call: TRBV4-3; cdr3_aa: CASSQDEGVDSPLHF; cdr3_nt: TGCGCCAGCAGCCAAGATGAAGGAGTTGATTCACCCCTCCACTTT
j_call: TRBJ2-7; d_call: .; clone_size: .; v_call: TRBV2; cdr3_aa: CASSDFAYEQYF; cdr3_nt: TGTGCCAGCAGTGATTTTGCCTACGAGCAGTACTTC
j_call: TRBJ1-1; d_call: .; clone_size: many; v_call: TRBV12-3/TRBV12-4; cdr3_aa: CASSSRGRGSTEAFF; cdr3_nt: TGTGCCAGCAGTTCCCGAGGGAGGGGCAGCACTGAAGCTTTCTTT
j_call: TRBJ2-1; d_call: TRBD2; clone_size: .; v_call: TRBV7-8; cdr3_aa: CASSLAGTISEQFF; cdr3_nt: TGTGCCAGCAGCTTAGCGGGGACTATTTCTGAGCAGTTCTTC
j_call: TRBJ2-5; d_call: TRBD2; clone_size: .; v_call: TRBV18; cdr3_aa: CASSAGEETQYF; cdr3_nt: TGTGCCAGCTCCGCGGGGGAAGAGACCCAGTACTTC
j_call: TRBJ2-4; d_call: .; clone_size: few; v_call: TRBV7-8; cdr3_aa: CASSLGPYREAKNIQYF; cdr3_nt: TGTGCCAGCAGCCTAGGCCCTTACAGGGAAGCCAAAAACATTCAGTACTTC
j_call: TRBJ1-2; d_call: TRBD1; clone_size: many; v_call: TRBV3-1; cdr3_aa: CASSLGQVGPSYTF; cdr3_nt: TGTGCCAGCAGTCTAGGACAGGTCGGCCCCAGCTACACCTTC
j_call: TRBJ1-2; d_call: .; clone_size: .; v_call: TRBV28; cdr3_aa: CASRGHYHNYGYTF; cdr3_nt: TGTGCCAGCAGGGGACACTACCACAACTATGGCTACACCTTC
j_call: TRBJ2-1; d_call: .; clone_size: many; v_call: TRBV5-1; cdr3_aa: CASSFLGDSYNEQFF; cdr3_nt: TGCGCCAGCAGCTTTCTGGGAGACAGCTACAATGAGCAGTTCTTC
j_call: TRBJ2-7; d_call: .; clone_size: many; v_call: TRBV5-4; cdr3_aa: CASRQAEAIYEQYF; cdr3_nt: TGTGCCAGCAGACAGGCGGAAGCGATCTACGAGCAGTACTTC
j_call: TRBJ1-5; d_call: .; clone_size: few; v_call: TRBV19; cdr3_aa: CASSDERFLAQPQHF; cdr3_nt: TGTGCCAGTAGCGACGAGAGGTTTTTAGCTCAGCCCCAGCATTTT
j_call: TRBJ1-1; d_call: .; clone_size: few; v_call: TRBV30; cdr3_aa: CAWSVKGYTEAFF; cdr3_nt: TGTGCCTGGAGTGTGAAGGGTTACACTGAAGCTTTCTTT
j_call: TRBJ1-1; d_call: TRBD1; clone_size: few; v_call: TRBV20-1; cdr3_aa: CSAGGTGGSMNTEAFF; cdr3_nt: TGCAGTGCTGGAGGGACAGGGGGCTCGATGAACACTGAAGCTTTCTTT
j_call: TRBJ1-1; d_call: .; clone_size: .; v_call: TRBV12-3/TRBV12-4; cdr3_aa: CASSDRLDTEAFF; cdr3_nt: TGTGCCAGCAGTGACAGGCTAGACACTGAAGCTTTCTTT
j_call: TRBJ1-5; d_call: .; clone_size: .; v_call: TRBV18; cdr3_aa: CASSPGPRGANQPQHF; cdr3_nt: TGTGCCAGCTCACCTGGGCCTCGTGGGGCCAATCAGCCCCAGCATTTT
j_call: TRBJ2-7; d_call: .; clone_size: .; v_call: TRBV5-5; cdr3_aa: CASSLEMGTVSYEQYF; cdr3_nt: TGTGCCAGCAGCTTGGAAATGGGGACCGTGTCCTACGAGCAGTACTTC
j_call: TRBJ2-2; d_call: .; clone_size: many; v_call: TRBV7-7; cdr3_aa: CASSPGRGPGELFF; cdr3_nt: TGTGCCAGCAGCCCCGGGAGGGGGCCCGGGGAGCTGTTTTTT
j_call: TRBJ1-6; d_call: .; clone_size: few; v_call: TRBV27; cdr3_aa: CASRSSYNSPLHF; cdr3_nt: TGTGCCAGCAGGAGCTCCTATAATTCACCCCTCCACTTT
j_call: TRBJ2-1; d_call: .; clone_size: few; v_call: TRBV6-7; cdr3_aa: CASSPESSNEQFF; cdr3_nt: TGTGCCAGCAGTCCAGAGTCCAGCAATGAGCAGTTCTTC
j_call: TRBJ1-3; d_call: TRBD1; clone_size: many; v_call: TRBV20-1; cdr3_aa: CSAAGTGELSSGNTIYF; cdr3_nt: TGCAGTGCAGCCGGGACAGGAGAACTTAGCTCTGGAAACACCATATATTTT
j_call: TRBJ2-1; d_call: .; clone_size: many; v_call: TRBV12-3/TRBV12-4; cdr3_aa: CASSLIAVSYNEQFF; cdr3_nt: TGTGCCAGCAGTTTAATAGCGGTCTCCTACAATGAGCAGTTCTTC
j_call: TRBJ2-5; d_call: .; clone_size: many; v_call: TRBV7-6; cdr3_aa: CASSLVTGYQETQYF; cdr3_nt: TGTGCCAGCAGCTTAGTAACGGGGTACCAAGAGACCCAGTACTTC
j_call: TRBJ1-2; d_call: .; clone_size: many; v_call: TRBV27; cdr3_aa: CASTSGTGLNYGYTF; cdr3_nt: TGTGCCAGCACCTCCGGAACAGGGCTTAACTATGGCTACACCTTC
j_call: TRBJ1-6; d_call: .; clone_size: many; v_call: TRBV18; cdr3_aa: CASSWDAVNSPLHF; cdr3_nt: TGTGCCAGCTCATGGGACGCGGTAAATTCACCCCTCCACTTT
j_call: TRBJ2-7; d_call: .; clone_size: few; v_call: TRBV29-1; cdr3_aa: CSVEEDSSYEQYF; cdr3_nt: TGCAGCGTTGAAGAGGATAGCTCCTACGAGCAGTACTTC
j_call: TRBJ2-2; d_call: .; clone_size: .; v_call: TRBV3-1; cdr3_aa: CASSQGPSAGGELFF; cdr3_nt: TGTGCCAGCAGCCAAGGCCCCAGCGCCGGCGGGGAGCTGTTTTTT
j_call: TRBJ2-1; d_call: .; clone_size: few; v_call: TRBV11-3; cdr3_aa: CASSDRGGKDRIYNEQFF; cdr3_nt: TGTGCCAGCAGCGATAGGGGGGGAAAGGACAGGATCTACAATGAGCAGTTCTTC